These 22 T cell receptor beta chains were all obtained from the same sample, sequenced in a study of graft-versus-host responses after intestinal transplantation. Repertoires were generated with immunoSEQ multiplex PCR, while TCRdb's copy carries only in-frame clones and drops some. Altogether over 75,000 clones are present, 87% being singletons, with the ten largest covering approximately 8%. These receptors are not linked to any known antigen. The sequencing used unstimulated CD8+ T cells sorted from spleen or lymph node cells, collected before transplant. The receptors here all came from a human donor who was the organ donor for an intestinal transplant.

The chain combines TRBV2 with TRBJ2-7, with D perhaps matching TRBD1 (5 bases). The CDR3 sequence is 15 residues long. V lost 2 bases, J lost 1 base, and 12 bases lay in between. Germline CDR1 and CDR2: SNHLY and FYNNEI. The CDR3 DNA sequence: TGTGCCAGCAGTGAAACCCCAGGGCTATCCTACGAGCAGTACTTC. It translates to CASSETPGLSYEQYF.

The CDR3 bases are TGTGCCAGCAGCCAAGTACCGCGGCGTGACTATGGCTACACCTTC. This encodes CASSQVPRRDYGYTF. The V call is TRBV4-2, the J call TRBJ1-2; D gene uncertain. The germline gives CDR1 LGHNA, CDR2 YNFKEQ. The CDR3 runs to 15 residues. V lost 1 base, J lost 3 bases, and 12 bases lay in between.

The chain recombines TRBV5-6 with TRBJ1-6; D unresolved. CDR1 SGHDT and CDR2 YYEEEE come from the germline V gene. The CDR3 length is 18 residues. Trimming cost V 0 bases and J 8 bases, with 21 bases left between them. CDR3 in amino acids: CASSLGVGNRGFYSPLHF. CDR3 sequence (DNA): TGTGCCAGCAGCTTGGGGGTCGGCAATCGGGGTTTCTATTCACCCCTCCACTTT.

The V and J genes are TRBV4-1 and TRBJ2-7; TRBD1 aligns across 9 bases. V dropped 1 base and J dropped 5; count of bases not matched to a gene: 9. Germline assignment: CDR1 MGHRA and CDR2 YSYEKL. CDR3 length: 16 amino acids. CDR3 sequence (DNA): TGCGCCAGCAGCCAAGTACAGGGGGCTGCTTTCGACGAGCAGTACTTC. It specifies CASSQVQGAAFDEQYF.

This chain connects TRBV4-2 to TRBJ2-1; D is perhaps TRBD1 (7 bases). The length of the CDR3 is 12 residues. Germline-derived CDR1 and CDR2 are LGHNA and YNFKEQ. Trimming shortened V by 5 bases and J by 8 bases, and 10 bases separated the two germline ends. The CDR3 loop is CASSVRGDEQFF. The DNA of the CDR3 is TGTGCCAGCAGCGTCAGGGGGGATGAGCAGTTCTTC.

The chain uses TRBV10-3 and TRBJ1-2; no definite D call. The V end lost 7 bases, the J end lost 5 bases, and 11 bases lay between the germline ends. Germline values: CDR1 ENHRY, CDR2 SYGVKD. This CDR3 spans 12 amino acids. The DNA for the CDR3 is TGTGCCATCAATCGTGAGTCGTATGGCTACACCTTC. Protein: CAINRESYGYTF.

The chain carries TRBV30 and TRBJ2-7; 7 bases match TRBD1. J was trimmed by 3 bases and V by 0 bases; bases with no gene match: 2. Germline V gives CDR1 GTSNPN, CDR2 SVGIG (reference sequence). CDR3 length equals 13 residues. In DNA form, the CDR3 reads TGTGCCTGGAGTGTTAGGGGGCACTACGAGCAGTACTTC. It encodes CAWSVRGHYEQYF.

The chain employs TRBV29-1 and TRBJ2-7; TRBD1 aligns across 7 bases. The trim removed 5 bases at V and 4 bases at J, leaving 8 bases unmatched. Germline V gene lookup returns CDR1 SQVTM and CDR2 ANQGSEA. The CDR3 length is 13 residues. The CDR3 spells CSVSGGQLYEQYF. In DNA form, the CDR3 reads TGCAGCGTTTCAGGGGGACAGCTATACGAGCAGTACTTC.

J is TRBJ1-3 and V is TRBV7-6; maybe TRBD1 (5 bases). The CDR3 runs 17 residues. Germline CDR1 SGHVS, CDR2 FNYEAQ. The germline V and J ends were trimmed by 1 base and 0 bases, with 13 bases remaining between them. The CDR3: CASSLVTGPSSGNTIYF. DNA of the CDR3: TGTGCCAGCAGCTTAGTAACGGGGCCCAGCTCTGGAAACACCATATATTTT.

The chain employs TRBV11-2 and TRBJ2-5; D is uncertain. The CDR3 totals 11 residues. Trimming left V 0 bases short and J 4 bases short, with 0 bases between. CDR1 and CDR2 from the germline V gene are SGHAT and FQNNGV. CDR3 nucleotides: TGTGCCAGCAGCTTAGAAGAGACCCAGTACTTC. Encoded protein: CASSLEETQYF. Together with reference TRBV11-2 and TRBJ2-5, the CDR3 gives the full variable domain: EAGVAQSPRYKIIEKRQSVAFWCNPISGHATLYWYQQILGQGPKLLIQFQNNGVVDDSQLPKDRFSAERLKGVDSTLKIQPAKLEDSAVYLCASSLEETQYFGPGTRLLVL.

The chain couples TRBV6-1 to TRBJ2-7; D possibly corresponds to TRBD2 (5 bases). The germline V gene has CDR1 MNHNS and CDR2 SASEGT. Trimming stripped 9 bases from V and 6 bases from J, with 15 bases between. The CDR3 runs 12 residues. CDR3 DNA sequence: TGTGCCAGTGTCGCCCGGGGAAGCGAGCAGTACTTC. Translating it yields CASVARGSEQYF.

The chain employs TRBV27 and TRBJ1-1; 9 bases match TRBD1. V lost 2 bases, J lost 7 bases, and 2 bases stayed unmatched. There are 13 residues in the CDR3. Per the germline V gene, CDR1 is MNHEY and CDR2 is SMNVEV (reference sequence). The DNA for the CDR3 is TGTGCCAGCAGTTTAGACAGGGGGGTTGAAGCTTTCTTT. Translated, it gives CASSLDRGVEAFF.

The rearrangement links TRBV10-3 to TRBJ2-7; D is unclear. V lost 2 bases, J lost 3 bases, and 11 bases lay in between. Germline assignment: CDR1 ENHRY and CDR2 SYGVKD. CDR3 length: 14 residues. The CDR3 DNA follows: TGTGCCATCAGTGAGAATGGCCAGTACTACGAGCAGTACTTC. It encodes CAISENGQYYEQYF.

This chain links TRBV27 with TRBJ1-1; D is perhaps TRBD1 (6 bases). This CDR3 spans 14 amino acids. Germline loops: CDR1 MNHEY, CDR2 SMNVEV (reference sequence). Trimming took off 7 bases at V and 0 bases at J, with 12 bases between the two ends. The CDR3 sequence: CASNRGGLNTEAFF. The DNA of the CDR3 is TGTGCCAGCAATAGGGGGGGCTTGAACACTGAAGCTTTCTTT.

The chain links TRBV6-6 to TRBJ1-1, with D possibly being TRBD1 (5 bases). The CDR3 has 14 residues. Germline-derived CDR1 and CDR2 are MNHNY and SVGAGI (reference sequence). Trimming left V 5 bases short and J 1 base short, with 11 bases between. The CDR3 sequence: CASSKGLQNTEAFF. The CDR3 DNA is TGTGCCAGCAGTAAGGGACTGCAGAACACTGAAGCTTTCTTT.

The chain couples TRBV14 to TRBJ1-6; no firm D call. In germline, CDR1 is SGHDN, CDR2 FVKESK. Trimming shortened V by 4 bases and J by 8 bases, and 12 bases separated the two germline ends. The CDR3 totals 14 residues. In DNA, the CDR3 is TGTGCCAGCAGCCCGGAGAATCAGGATTCACCCCTCCACTTT. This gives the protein CASSPENQDSPLHF.

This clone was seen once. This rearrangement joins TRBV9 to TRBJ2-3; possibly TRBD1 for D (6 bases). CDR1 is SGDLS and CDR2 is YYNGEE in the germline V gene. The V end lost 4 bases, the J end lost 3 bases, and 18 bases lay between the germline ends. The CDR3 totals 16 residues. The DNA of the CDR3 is TGTGCCAGCAGCCCGGACCCACAGGGAAGGACAGATACGCAGTATTTT. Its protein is CASSPDPQGRTDTQYF. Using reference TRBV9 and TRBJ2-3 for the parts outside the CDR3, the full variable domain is DSGVTQTPKHLITATGQRVTLRCSPRSGDLSVYWYQQSLDQGLQFLIQYYNGEERAKGNILERFSAQQFPDLHSELNLSSLELGDSALYFCASSPDPQGRTDTQYFGPGTRLTVL.

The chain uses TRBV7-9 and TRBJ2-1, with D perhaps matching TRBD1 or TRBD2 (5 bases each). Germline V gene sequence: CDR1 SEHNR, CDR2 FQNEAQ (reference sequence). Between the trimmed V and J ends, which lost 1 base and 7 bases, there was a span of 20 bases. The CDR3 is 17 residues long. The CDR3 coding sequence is TGTGCCAGCAGCTTAGGGGGTGGGGGATTAGAAGGTAATGAGCAGTTCTTC. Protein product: CASSLGGGGLEGNEQFF.

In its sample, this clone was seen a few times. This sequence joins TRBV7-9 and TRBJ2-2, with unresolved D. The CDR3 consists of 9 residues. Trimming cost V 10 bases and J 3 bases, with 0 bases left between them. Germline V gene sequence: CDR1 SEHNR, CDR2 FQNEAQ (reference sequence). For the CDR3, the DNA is TGTGCCAACACCGGGGAGCTGTTTTTT. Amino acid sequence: CANTGELFF. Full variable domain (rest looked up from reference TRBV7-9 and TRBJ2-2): DTGVSQNPRHKITKRGQNVTFRCDPISEHNRLYWYRQTLGQGPEFLTYFQNEAQLEKSRLLSDRFSAERPKGSFSTLEIQRTEQGDSAMYLCANTGELFFGEGSRLTVL.

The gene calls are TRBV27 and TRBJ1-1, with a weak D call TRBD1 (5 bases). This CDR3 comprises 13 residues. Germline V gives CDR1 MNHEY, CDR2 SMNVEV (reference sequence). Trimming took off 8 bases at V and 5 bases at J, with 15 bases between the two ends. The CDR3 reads CASSPGGGTEAFF. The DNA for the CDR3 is TGTGCCAGCTCCCCGGGGGGAGGGACTGAAGCTTTCTTT.

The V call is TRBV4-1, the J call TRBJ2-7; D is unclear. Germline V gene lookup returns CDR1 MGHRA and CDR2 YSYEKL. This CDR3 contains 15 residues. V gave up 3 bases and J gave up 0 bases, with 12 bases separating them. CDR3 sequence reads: CASSHYRAPSYEQYF. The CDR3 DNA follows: TGCGCCAGCAGCCATTACCGGGCCCCCTCCTACGAGCAGTACTTC.

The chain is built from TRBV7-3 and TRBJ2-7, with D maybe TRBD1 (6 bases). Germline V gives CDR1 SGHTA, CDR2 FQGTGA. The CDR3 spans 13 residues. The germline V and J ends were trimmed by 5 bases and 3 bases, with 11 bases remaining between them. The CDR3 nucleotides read TGTGCCAGCAGCGCCGACAGGTTCTACGAGCAGTACTTC. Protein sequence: CASSADRFYEQYF.